The 20 T cell receptor beta chains presented below share a single source sample, sequenced in a study of blood T cells in healthy people across ages. Alongside a J-beta primer mix, a sample-barcoded 5' primer served in a second PCR lasting about 6 to 11 cycles. TCRdb fed the 5' RACE reads into MiXCR, producing one record per CDR3 protein. Seen here are approximately 830,000 distinct CDR3 sequences, 62% observed once, and the top ten hold approximately 30%. Sequencing was carried out using blood. These receptors were collected from a man aged 25 to 40 in good health.

This chain links TRBV5-1 with TRBJ1-2; 11 nucleotides line up with TRBD1. This CDR3 has 15 amino acids. Germline V gene sequence: CDR1 SGHRS, CDR2 YFSETQ. V lost 2 bases to trimming and J lost 2 bases; unmatched junction nucleotides: 2. The CDR3 bases are TGCGCCAGCAGCTTCTGGGACAGGGGGAACTATGGCTACACCTTC. It encodes CASSFWDRGNYGYTF.

As regards this clonotype: The junction shows a germline mismatch at one end, possibly a read error. CDR3 sequence reads: CANSEPRGANYGYTF. The CDR3 coding sequence is TGTGCCAACAGTGAACCGAGAGGCGCTAACTATGGCTACACCTTC. This sequence joins TRBV2 and TRBJ1-2; no definite D call. The CDR3 totals 15 residues. CDR1 SNHLY and CDR2 FYNNEI come from the germline V gene. Full variable domain (outside the CDR3, taken from reference TRBV2 and TRBJ1-2): EPEVTQTPSHQVTQMGQEVILRCVPISNHLYFYWYRQILGQKVEFLVSFYNNEISEKSEIFDDQFSVERPDGSNFTLKIRSTKLEDSAMYFCANSEPRGANYGYTFGSGTRLTVV.

This clonotype was seen once. The junction departs from the called germline gene at one end, perhaps through a read error. The chain is built from TRBV13 and TRBJ2-5; no definite D call. The end of the DNA aligns better with TRBJ2-7, so the J call may be wrong. CDR1 PRHDT and CDR2 FYEKMQ come from the germline V gene (reference sequence). This CDR3 has 13 amino acids. The CDR3 region has the DNA TGTGCCAGCAGCTTAGCCCCTTCCTCCGAGCAGTACTTC. Protein sequence: CASSLAPSSEQYF.

This chain uses TRBV7-8 with TRBJ1-2, with 7 nucleotides matching TRBD1. The CDR3 is 13 amino acids. J gave up 6 bases and V 5 bases, and 6 bases lay outside the gene matches. Germline V gives CDR1 SGHVS, CDR2 FQNEAQ. The DNA of the CDR3 is TGTGCCAGCAGCCAGGGGGGTTCTAATGGCTACACCTTC. It yields the protein CASSQGGSNGYTF. Full variable domain (remainder filled in from reference TRBV7-8 and TRBJ1-2): GAGVSQSPRYKVAKRGQDVALRCDPISGHVSLFWYQQALGQGPEFLTYFQNEAQLDKSGLPSDRFFAERPEGSVSTLKIQRTQQEDSAVYLCASSQGGSNGYTFGSGTRLTVV.

The CDR3 is CASSPRGTESTQYF. CDR3 nucleotides: TGTGCCAGCAGCCCGCGGGGGACAGAGTCGACCCAGTACTTC. The V call is TRBV28, the J call TRBJ2-5; tentatively, D is TRBD1 or TRBD2 (7 bases each). This CDR3 has 14 residues. V lost 6 bases and J 7 bases, leaving 18 bases between the germline ends. The germline V gene encodes CDR1 MDHEN and CDR2 SYDVKM.

The V call is TRBV20-1, the J call TRBJ1-2, with D perhaps TRBD1 (5 bases). CDR1 is DFQATT and CDR2 is SNEGSKA in the germline V gene (reference sequence). Trimming pared 2 bases from V and 8 bases from J, leaving 12 bases between. The CDR3 totals 12 residues. CDR3 DNA: TGCAGTGCTAGACAGGGACTGCGGGGCTACACCTTC. Amino acid sequence: CSARQGLRGYTF.

This clonotype was observed a few times. The V call is TRBV12-3 or TRBV12-4, the J call TRBJ1-5; 7 bases align to TRBD1. Germline trimming cut 7 bases from V and 6 bases from J; bases unmatched to any gene: 9. The CDR3 covers 14 residues. The CDR3 spells CASNLRGGRQPQHF. The CDR3 DNA follows: TGTGCCAGCAACCTACGAGGGGGCCGTCAGCCCCAGCATTTT.

The chain combines TRBV7-2 with TRBJ2-7; D not resolved. CDR1 is SGHTA and CDR2 is FQGNSA in the germline V gene. Trimming took 0 bases from V and 2 from J, leaving 8 bases between them. CDR3 length: 14 amino acids. The CDR3, as DNA: TGTGCCAGCAGCTTAGCGTCACGGACCTACGAGCAGTACTTC. Its protein product is CASSLASRTYEQYF.

Details on this clonotype: A much larger clone sits a single nucleotide away, making a read error possible. Because the CDR3 is missing its conserved closing phenylalanine or tryptophan, this is likely a read error. The V and J genes are TRBV29-1 and TRBJ1-1, with D unresolved. The germline V gene encodes CDR1 SQVTM and CDR2 ANQGSEA. This CDR3 is built from 14 residues. V lost 7 bases and J lost 3, with 18 bases in between. The CDR3 DNA is TGCAGCGGTAACCCGTCCGCTAAGTACACTGAAGCTTTCTCT. As protein: CSGNPSAKYTEAFS.

V gene TRBV6-2 or TRBV6-3 combines with J gene TRBJ2-2; D is ambiguous. The CDR3 spans 15 residues. The germline V gene encodes CDR1 MNHEY and CDR2 SVGEGT. Trimming removed 1 base from V and 6 bases from J, with 12 bases in between. DNA of the CDR3: TGTGCCAGCAGTTACTTGGGCCCCGGCCCCGGGGAGCTGTTTTTT. Translation gives CASSYLGPGPGELFF.

The V and J genes are TRBV21-1 and TRBJ1-2. TRBV21-1 is a listed pseudogene. The CDR3 extends over 13 amino acids. CDR3 nucleotides: TGTGCCAGCGGCGCGGCGAGTGTCTATGGCTACACCTTC. Protein: CASGAASVYGYTF.

This clonotype was observed a few times. This chain uses TRBV9 with TRBJ2-5; 13 bases fit TRBD2. V was clipped by 3 bases and J by 4 bases; unmatched bases: 6. CDR1 is SGDLS and CDR2 is YYNGEE in the germline V gene. The CDR3 contains 16 residues. Here the CDR3 reads CASSGGTSGASETQYF. DNA of the CDR3: TGTGCCAGCAGCGGGGGGACTAGCGGGGCCTCAGAGACCCAGTACTTC.

V is TRBV7-2 and J is TRBJ2-4; TRBD2 agrees at 14 bases. The J call may be mistaken, given a closer DNA end match to TRBJ2-7. There are 16 residues in the CDR3. CDR1 and CDR2 from the germline V gene are SGHTA and FQGNSA. The CDR3 loop reads CASSLAGLAGGYEQYF. Here the CDR3 DNA reads TGTGCCAGCAGCTTAGCCGGACTAGCGGGGGGCTACGAGCAGTACTTC.

The V call is TRBV20-1, the J call TRBJ1-5; D uncertain. V was trimmed by 3 bases and J by 4 bases, leaving 10 bases between them. This CDR3 is 13 amino acids long. Germline V gives CDR1 DFQATT, CDR2 SNEGSKA (reference sequence). The CDR3 protein is CSARVLENQPQHF. The CDR3 DNA is TGCAGTGCTAGGGTGTTAGAGAATCAGCCCCAGCATTTT.

The chain recombines TRBV4-2 with TRBJ2-7; perhaps TRBD2 as D (8 bases). Trimming cost V 6 bases and J 4 bases, with 22 bases left between them. Germline-derived CDR1 and CDR2 are LGHNA and YNFKEQ. The length of the CDR3 is 16 residues. As DNA, the CDR3 is TGTGCCAGCAGTTCCAGCGGGGGAGGGGGCATATACGAGCAGTACTTC. Translated, it gives CASSSSGGGGIYEQYF.

This clonotype has more than one count but fewer than ten. The V call is TRBV29-1, the J call TRBJ1-2, with D possibly TRBD1 on 5 matching bases. The V and J ends lost 8 bases and 5 bases respectively, with 12 bases between them. Germline CDR1 SQVTM, CDR2 ANQGSEA. The CDR3 is 11 amino acids. The CDR3 nucleotides are TGCAGCCTGGGGGGGAAGTATGGCTACACCTTC. It yields the protein CSLGGKYGYTF.

The CDR3 sequence is CASQTWDTTYNEQFF. Written as DNA, the CDR3 is TGTGCCAGCCAAACCTGGGATACTACCTACAATGAGCAGTTCTTC. The gene calls are TRBV7-8 and TRBJ2-1; no definite D call. The CDR3 is 15 residues long. V was trimmed by 8 bases and J by 2 bases, leaving 16 bases between them. CDR1 and CDR2 (germline): SGHVS, FQNEAQ.

In this sample, this clonotype turned up a few times. V gene TRBV5-1 combines with J gene TRBJ2-3; TRBD1 is a possible D gene (6 bases). CDR1 and CDR2 from the germline V gene are SGHRS and YFSETQ. This CDR3 contains 14 residues. V lost 5 bases and J 7 bases, leaving 17 bases between the germline ends. For the CDR3, the DNA is TGCGCCAGCAGGGAGGACAGATCCAGGTATACGCAGTATTTT. Its protein product is CASREDRSRYTQYF.

This clonotype was recorded only once. This chain uses TRBV25-1 with TRBJ2-7; D is uncertain. Germline loops: CDR1 MGHDK, CDR2 SYGVNS. The CDR3 is 16 amino acids. V was trimmed by 2 bases and J by 3 bases, leaving 17 bases between them. The CDR3, as DNA: TGTGCCAGCAGTGAAGGTCTATCCCTACGAGACTACGAGCAGTACTTC. Encoded protein: CASSEGLSLRDYEQYF.

This clonotype showed up just a few times. The DNA of the CDR3 is TGTGCCAGCAGTCCCCCGGGGATCCCCTACGAGCAGTACTTC. It is translated as CASSPPGIPYEQYF. The chain uses TRBV28 and TRBJ2-7; D is possibly TRBD2 (5 bases). This CDR3 is 14 amino acids long. V was cut by 5 bases and J by 2 bases, with 13 bases left in between. Germline assignment: CDR1 MDHEN and CDR2 SYDVKM.